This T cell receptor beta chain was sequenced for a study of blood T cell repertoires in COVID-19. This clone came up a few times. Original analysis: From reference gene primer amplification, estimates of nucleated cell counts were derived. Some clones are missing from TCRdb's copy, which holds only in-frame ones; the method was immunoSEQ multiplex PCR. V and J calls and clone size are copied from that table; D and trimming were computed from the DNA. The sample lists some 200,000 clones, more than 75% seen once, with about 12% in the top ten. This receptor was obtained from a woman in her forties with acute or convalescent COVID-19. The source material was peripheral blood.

In DNA, the CDR3 is TGTGCCAGCAGTCAAATTACCGGGAGGCGCCAAGAGACCCAGTACTTC. The encoded protein is CASSQITGRRQETQYF. The chain is built from TRBV7-9 and TRBJ2-5, with 7 bases fitting TRBD2. Germline CDR1 is SEHNR and CDR2 is FQNEAQ (reference sequence). V shed 6 bases, J shed 1 base, and the junction held 11 bases outside the gene matches. The CDR3 extends over 16 amino acids.